Detailed here is one T cell receptor beta chain. This record comes from a study of T cell changes during pregnancy in multiple sclerosis. Trimming shortened V by 6 bases and J by 7 bases, and 17 bases separated the two germline ends. Germline CDR1 is SGHNT and CDR2 is YYREEE (reference sequence). The CDR3 spans 14 residues. The table came from immunoSEQ multiplex PCR; TCRdb's copy has only in-frame clones and leaves some out. The sample holds some 80,000 clones, about 90% seen once. This TCR was recovered from a female donor in good health, enrolled as a control in a pregnancy study. This material consisted of peripheral blood, taken in the first trimester of pregnancy. The chain joins TRBV5-4 to TRBJ2-1; the D gene is possibly TRBD2 (7 bases). CDR3: CASTPRGGGNEQFF. CDR3 nucleotide sequence: TGTGCCAGCACCCCACGCGGGGGCGGAAATGAGCAGTTCTTC.